The 23 T cell receptor beta chains given below trace back to one sample, sequenced in a study of cytotoxic CD8 clonotypes in ibrutinib-treated CLL. Sequenced by immunoSEQ multiplex PCR; TCRdb stores in-frame clones only, minus some. The sample shows 100,000 to 150,000 clones, over 75% of them seen only once. This material consisted of PBMCs, taken after 24 months of ibrutinib treatment. These receptors were collected from a human donor with chronic lymphocytic leukemia.

This clone was picked up one time. The chain's CDR3 is CASSLDSFPGLFF. For the CDR3, the DNA is TGTGCCAGCAGCTTGGACAGTTTCCCAGGGCTGTTTTTT. The chain joins TRBV7-2 to TRBJ2-2; tentatively, D is TRBD1 (6 bases). The CDR3 covers 13 residues. Germline V gene lookup returns CDR1 SGHTA and CDR2 FQGNSA. V was pared by 3 bases and J by 13 bases, with 15 bases between.

This chain connects TRBV7-2 to TRBJ2-7, with D maybe TRBD1 (5 bases). The CDR3 is made up of 12 amino acids. Germline V gives CDR1 SGHTA, CDR2 FQGNSA. Trimming took 5 bases from V and 4 from J, leaving 9 bases between them. The CDR3, as DNA: TGTGCCAGCAGCCCTAGGGGATACGAGCAGTACTTC. Translating it yields CASSPRGYEQYF.

V and J are TRBV5-4 and TRBJ1-4, with 7 bases that match TRBD1. This CDR3 is 15 amino acids long. Germline CDR1 SGHNT, CDR2 YYREEE (reference sequence). V lost 4 bases to trimming and J lost 0 bases; unmatched junction nucleotides: 3. Written as DNA, the CDR3 is TGTGCCAGCAGCCAAGGGACAGCAACTAATGAAAAACTGTTTTTT. Amino acid sequence: CASSQGTATNEKLFF.

The chain has TRBV7-6 and TRBJ2-7; D may correspond to TRBD1 or TRBD2 (5 bases each). From germline, CDR1 is SGHVS and CDR2 FNYEAQ. Trimming removed 3 bases from V and 7 bases from J, with 22 bases in between. CDR3 size: 16 residues. The CDR3 DNA follows: TGTGCCAGCAGCTTGGCGGAAGTCAGGGCCGCGGGTGAGCAGTACTTC. Protein sequence: CASSLAEVRAAGEQYF.

This rearrangement joins TRBV30 to TRBJ1-2, with 7 nucleotides matching TRBD1. Trimming cost V 4 bases and J 10 bases; bases outside gene matches: 3. Germline V gives CDR1 GTSNPN, CDR2 SVGIG (reference sequence). The CDR3 sequence is 10 residues long. Here the CDR3 reads CAWNRGIYTF. The CDR3 DNA reads TGTGCCTGGAACAGGGGAATCTACACCTTC.

The CDR3 DNA reads as TGCGCCAGCAGCCAACCCCAAGGGTCCGGCGAGCAGTACTTC. Translating gives CASSQPQGSGEQYF. The chain links TRBV4-1 to TRBJ2-7; D ambiguous. The germline V and J ends were trimmed by 2 bases and 6 bases, with 14 bases remaining between them. CDR3 length: 14 amino acids. CDR1 and CDR2 from the germline V gene are MGHRA and YSYEKL.

This clone was picked up a small number of times. The chain is built from TRBV7-8 and TRBJ1-4; D remains ambiguous. CDR1 and CDR2 (germline): SGHVS, FQNEAQ. The CDR3 spans 14 residues. Trimming took off 4 bases at V and 6 bases at J, with 12 bases between the two ends. CDR3 in DNA: TGTGCCAGCAGCTATGGTCGGTTTGATGAAAAACTGTTTTTT. Translation: CASSYGRFDEKLFF.

The chain has TRBV6-5 and TRBJ2-7; TRBD1 aligns across 9 bases. From germline, CDR1 is MNHEY and CDR2 SVGAGI. The CDR3 runs 12 residues. V shed 8 bases, J shed 4 bases, and the junction held 3 bases outside the gene matches. CDR3 DNA sequence: TGTGCCAGCGGGACAGGGCGGTACGAGCAGTACTTC. Translated: CASGTGRYEQYF.

The J gene is TRBJ2-7, the V gene TRBV7-9; TRBD2 matches at 7 bases. In germline, CDR1 is SEHNR, CDR2 FQNEAQ (reference sequence). The trim removed 6 bases at V and 6 bases at J, leaving 26 bases unmatched. The CDR3 is 19 amino acids. DNA of the CDR3: TGTGCCAGCAGTTCCCCCCGCGGGAGACCTCCGTTTAAAGTAGGCGAGCAGTACTTC. Protein product: CASSSPRGRPPFKVGEQYF.

The chain employs TRBV6-6 and TRBJ1-2; D may be TRBD1 (6 bases). Trimming took off 0 bases at V and 4 bases at J, with 9 bases between the two ends. CDR1 and CDR2 from the germline V gene are MNHNY and SVGAGI (reference sequence). The length of the CDR3 is 14 residues. For the CDR3, the DNA is TGTGCCAGCAGTTACTCTGGAGGGGGCTATGGCTACACCTTC. It codes for CASSYSGGGYGYTF.

The V and J genes are TRBV7-9 and TRBJ1-4; no firm D call. Per the germline V gene, CDR1 is SEHNR and CDR2 is FQNEAQ (reference sequence). The CDR3 consists of 17 residues. V lost 4 bases and J lost 0, with 15 bases in between. The CDR3 nucleotides are TGTGCCAGCAGCTCAAGAAGATACACAACAACTAATGAAAAACTGTTTTTT. It translates to CASSSRRYTTTNEKLFF.

This clone has more than one count but fewer than ten. This chain connects TRBV9 to TRBJ2-7; 10 positions agree with TRBD1. Unmatched junction bases numbered 5, after V lost 2 bases and J lost 3 bases. The length of the CDR3 is 15 residues. CDR1 is SGDLS and CDR2 is YYNGEE in the germline V gene. The CDR3 protein is CASSVGTGEFYEQYF. The CDR3, as DNA: TGTGCCAGCAGCGTCGGGACAGGGGAATTCTACGAGCAGTACTTC.

The chain combines TRBV28 with TRBJ1-4, with 7 bases aligning to TRBD1. The junction had 7 bases not matched to a gene; V was cut back by 1 base and J by 8 bases. CDR3 length equals 15 residues. Germline CDR1 is MDHEN and CDR2 is SYDVKM. CDR3 coding DNA: TGTGCCAGCAGTTTATTTTTAGGGGGCGGGGAAAAACTGTTTTTT. Translated, it gives CASSLFLGGGEKLFF.

The rearrangement uses TRBV9 and TRBJ2-7; tentatively, D is TRBD1 or TRBD2 (5 bases each). The CDR3 consists of 16 residues. Trimming stripped 0 bases from V and 6 bases from J, with 19 bases between. The V gene's germline CDR1 is SGDLS and CDR2 YYNGEE. The CDR3 loop is CASSVDPLGTGREQYF. Written as DNA, the CDR3 is TGTGCCAGCAGCGTAGACCCCCTAGGGACGGGGCGCGAGCAGTACTTC.

V gene TRBV5-1 combines with J gene TRBJ2-5; a possible D gene is TRBD1 (5 bases). The CDR3 totals 14 residues. Trimming took 1 base from V and 0 from J, leaving 7 bases between them. Germline V CDR1 and CDR2: SGHRS, YFSETQ. The CDR3 here is CASSLTGNQETQYF. The CDR3 DNA is TGCGCCAGCAGCTTGACAGGAAACCAAGAGACCCAGTACTTC.

The gene calls are TRBV5-6 and TRBJ1-2; TRBD1 agrees at 10 bases. With 4 bases clipped from V and 5 bases from J, the junction kept 5 bases outside the gene matches. The CDR3 loop spans 14 amino acids. Germline values: CDR1 SGHDT, CDR2 YYEEEE. CDR3 sequence: CASSLKGQGYGYTF. The CDR3 DNA is TGTGCCAGCAGCCTCAAGGGACAGGGGTATGGCTACACCTTC.

The chain couples TRBV28 to TRBJ1-3, with unresolved D. The CDR3 spans 15 residues. The V end was cut by 3 bases, the J end by 2 bases, with 11 bases between. Germline lookup yields CDR1 MDHEN and CDR2 SYDVKM. Here the CDR3 DNA reads TGTGCCAGCAGTTTCGGGGTACAACCTGGAAACACCATATATTTT. Protein product: CASSFGVQPGNTIYF.

V gene TRBV19 combines with J gene TRBJ1-4; tentative D call: TRBD1 (6 bases). V lost 3 bases and J 4 bases, leaving 18 bases between the germline ends. CDR3 size: 17 residues. Germline V gives CDR1 LNHDA, CDR2 SQIVND (reference sequence). The CDR3 region has the DNA TGTGCCAGTAGTATTCCCCTAGGGGGACTACTTAATGAAAAACTGTTTTTT. As protein: CASSIPLGGLLNEKLFF.

The rearrangement links TRBV28 to TRBJ2-2, with 10 bases identical to TRBD1. Germline V gene data show CDR1 as MDHEN and CDR2 as SYDVKM. The CDR3 has 15 amino acids. J was trimmed by 6 bases and V by 5 bases; bases with no gene match: 6. CDR3 sequence reads: CASSHDRGHSGELFF. DNA for the CDR3: TGTGCCAGCAGTCACGACAGGGGGCACTCCGGGGAGCTGTTTTTT.

This clone was detected a few times. The chain recombines TRBV28 with TRBJ1-1; the D is unclear. Germline V gene sequence: CDR1 MDHEN, CDR2 SYDVKM. Trimming removed 3 bases at V and 2 bases at J, with 4 bases between. The CDR3 is 12 residues long. The CDR3 region has the DNA TGTGCCAGCAGTTTGCGCAACACTGAAGCTTTCTTT. Translated: CASSLRNTEAFF.

The chain is built from TRBV28 and TRBJ2-2; TRBD1 aligns across 11 bases. CDR1 MDHEN and CDR2 SYDVKM come from the germline V gene. This CDR3 region has 15 residues. After removal of 6 bases from V and 6 bases from J, the junction contained 6 bases not matched to a gene. Here the CDR3 DNA reads TGTGCCAGCAGCCCCGGGACAGGGGGGTCCGGGGAGCTGTTTTTT. This encodes CASSPGTGGSGELFF. Full variable domain (remainder filled in from reference TRBV28 and TRBJ2-2): DVKVTQSSRYLVKRTGEKVFLECVQDMDHENMFWYRQDPGLGLRLIYFSYDVKMKEKGDIPEGYSVSREKKERFSLILESASTNQTSMYLCASSPGTGGSGELFFGEGSRLTVL.

The chain employs TRBV5-1 and TRBJ1-2; 7 bases are shared with TRBD1. CDR1 SGHRS and CDR2 YFSETQ come from the germline V gene. CDR3 length equals 18 residues. V was pared by 3 bases and J by 0 bases, with 14 bases of the junction left unmatched. CDR3 sequence: CASSYVQGSSNPNYGYTF. The CDR3 DNA reads TGCGCCAGCAGCTACGTACAGGGGTCTAGCAACCCTAACTATGGCTACACCTTC.

The chain carries TRBV7-2 and TRBJ2-7; 12 bases agree with TRBD2. Looked up from germline, CDR1 is SGHTA and CDR2 is FQGNSA. The V gene end was trimmed by 6 bases and the J gene end by 6 bases; junction bases not matched to a gene: 3. The CDR3 runs to 13 residues. The DNA of the CDR3 is TGTGCCAGCAGTCTGGGACTAGCGGGCGAGCAGTACTTC. Translation: CASSLGLAGEQYF.